The rows below give T cell receptor beta chains drawn from one sample of a study of blood T cell repertoires in COVID-19. Measured with immunoSEQ multiplex PCR; TCRdb has only the in-frame clones, and not every one. The sample has roughly 32,000 clones, around 87% seen once. The sequenced sample consisted of peripheral blood. Receptor source: a man over 45 with active or convalescent COVID-19. CDR3s include the opening cysteine and the closing phenylalanine or tryptophan. A D gene is named only where the DNA matches it firmly. Part of the rows lack a size; the others show once, few, many or a class for expanded clones.

CDR3: CASSLTDGGDTQYF; DNA: TGTGCCAGCAGCCTGACAGACGGGGGAGATACGCAGTATTTT; V: TRBV14; J: TRBJ2-3; D: -; length: 14; size: -
CDR3: CASSLLRSNTIYF; DNA: TGTGCCAGCAGCTTGCTTCGGAGTAACACCATATATTTT; V: TRBV5-6; J: TRBJ1-3; D: -; length: 13; size: -
CDR3: CASSLEGGAAWETQYF; DNA: TGTGCCAGCAGCTTAGAGGGGGGGGCTGCATGGGAGACCCAGTACTTC; V: TRBV11-2; J: TRBJ2-5; D: -; length: 16; size: -
CDR3: CASSQLAGLPDTQYF; DNA: TGTGCCAGCAGTCAACTAGCGGGACTACCAGATACGCAGTATTTT; V: TRBV6-5; J: TRBJ2-3; D: TRBD2; length: 15; size: -
CDR3: CASSAASMGHNYGYTF; DNA: TGTGCCAGCAGCGCCGCCTCCATGGGGCATAACTATGGCTACACCTTC; V: TRBV5-4; J: TRBJ1-2; D: -; length: 16; size: -
CDR3: CASSQEGREGWYNEQFF; DNA: TGCGCCAGCAGCCAAGAGGGGCGGGAGGGGTGGTACAATGAGCAGTTCTTC; V: TRBV4-1; J: TRBJ2-1; D: TRBD2; length: 17; size: -
CDR3: CAVGGGTPSSEYF; DNA: -; V: TRBV10-3; J: TRBJ2-7; D: -; length: 13; size: once
CDR3: CASSMVGGPTGELFF; DNA: TGTGCCAGTAGTATGGTGGGAGGGCCAACCGGGGAGCTGTTTTTT; V: TRBV19; J: TRBJ2-2; D: TRBD2; length: 15; size: few
CDR3: CASSFGGGDGTGELFF; DNA: TGTGCCAGCAGTTTTGGGGGAGGGGATGGCACCGGGGAGCTGTTTTTT; V: TRBV28; J: TRBJ2-2; D: TRBD2; length: 16; size: -
CDR3: CASSPLAGGLEGYGYTF; DNA: TGTGCCAGCTCACCACTGGCAGGGGGCCTGGAGGGCTATGGCTACACCTTC; V: TRBV18; J: TRBJ1-2; D: TRBD1; length: 17; size: few
CDR3: CASSSGQSYEQYF; DNA: TGTGCCAGCAGTTCCGGACAGTCCTACGAGCAGTACTTC; V: TRBV27; J: TRBJ2-7; D: -; length: 13; size: -
CDR3: CASSLRGRVTDTQYF; DNA: TGTGCCAGCAGCTTACGCGGGAGGGTCACAGATACGCAGTATTTT; V: TRBV7-2; J: TRBJ2-3; D: TRBD2; length: 15; size: -
CDR3: CASSVLGGYNEQFF; DNA: TGTGCCAGCAGTGTCCTAGGGGGCTACAATGAGCAGTTCTTC; V: TRBV25-1; J: TRBJ2-1; D: -; length: 14; size: -
CDR3: CASSLNPGDYGYTF; DNA: TGTGCCAGCAGCTTAAACCCGGGGGACTATGGCTACACCTTC; V: TRBV7-3; J: TRBJ1-2; D: -; length: 14; size: -
CDR3: CASKPHRDNQPQHF; DNA: TGTGCCAGTAAGCCTCACAGGGACAATCAGCCCCAGCATTTT; V: TRBV19; J: TRBJ1-5; D: -; length: 14; size: -
CDR3: CASSLARWERADTQYF; DNA: TGCGCCAGCAGCCTAGCGCGGTGGGAGAGAGCAGATACGCAGTATTTT; V: TRBV4-3; J: TRBJ2-3; D: -; length: 16; size: -
CDR3: CASSDEIWGLGPYEQYF; DNA: TGTGCCAGCAGTGATGAGATTTGGGGACTAGGCCCCTACGAGCAGTACTTC; V: TRBV2; J: TRBJ2-7; D: TRBD2; length: 17; size: -
CDR3: CASREQLNTEAFF; DNA: TGCGCCAGCAGGGAACAGTTGAACACTGAAGCTTTCTTT; V: TRBV10-2; J: TRBJ1-1; D: -; length: 13; size: -
CDR3: CATSGGFGNQPQHF; DNA: TGTGCCACCAGTGGAGGGTTTGGCAATCAGCCCCAGCATTTT; V: TRBV24-1; J: TRBJ1-5; D: -; length: 14; size: -
CDR3: CASATSGVNEQFF; DNA: TGTGCCAGCGCGACAAGCGGAGTCAATGAGCAGTTCTTC; V: TRBV24-1; J: TRBJ2-1; D: -; length: 13; size: -
CDR3: CASSPQGENYGYTF; DNA: TGTGCCAGCAGTCCTCAGGGGGAGAACTATGGCTACACCTTC; V: TRBV25-1; J: TRBJ1-2; D: TRBD1; length: 14; size: few
CDR3: CASSERGDSGSQPQHF; DNA: TGTGCCAGCAGTGAAAGGGGGGACAGCGGAAGTCAGCCCCAGCATTTT; V: TRBV2; J: TRBJ1-5; D: TRBD1; length: 16; size: -
CDR3: CAGKTGGTNTEAFF; DNA: TGTGCCGGAAAGACAGGGGGGACGAACACTGAAGCTTTCTTT; V: TRBV28; J: TRBJ1-1; D: TRBD1; length: 14; size: -
CDR3: CATSETNTGELFF; DNA: TGTGCCACCAGTGAGACTAATACCGGGGAGCTGTTTTTT; V: TRBV24-1; J: TRBJ2-2; D: -; length: 13; size: -
CDR3: CATSRGQSSRTDTQYF; DNA: TGTGCCACCAGCAGAGGGCAATCCTCACGCACAGATACGCAGTATTTT; V: TRBV15; J: TRBJ2-3; D: -; length: 16; size: once
CDR3: CASMQRSGRVSTDTQYF; DNA: TGCGCCAGCATGCAACGGAGCGGGAGGGTTAGCACAGATACGCAGTATTTT; V: TRBV10-2; J: TRBJ2-3; D: TRBD2; length: 17; size: once
CDR3: CSASPDRDYQPQHF; DNA: TGCAGTGCAAGTCCGGACAGGGATTATCAGCCCCAGCATTTT; V: TRBV20-1; J: TRBJ1-5; D: TRBD1; length: 14; size: -
CDR3: CASSFSGPYNEQFF; DNA: TGTGCCAGCAGCTTTAGTGGGCCCTACAATGAGCAGTTCTTC; V: TRBV9; J: TRBJ2-1; D: -; length: 14; size: few
CDR3: CASSESGTGGRLFF; DNA: TGTGCCAGCAGTGAGTCCGGGACAGGGGGCAGACTGTTTTTT; V: TRBV2; J: TRBJ1-4; D: TRBD1; length: 14; size: -
CDR3: CASSQEGPGQGAYGYTF; DNA: TGCGCCAGCAGCCAAGAGGGCCCCGGACAGGGGGCCTATGGCTACACCTTC; V: TRBV4-3; J: TRBJ1-2; D: TRBD1; length: 17; size: -
CDR3: CASSQDGSGGAETQYF; DNA: TGCGCCAGCAGCCAAGATGGATCAGGGGGCGCAGAGACCCAGTACTTC; V: TRBV4-3; J: TRBJ2-5; D: TRBD1; length: 16; size: -
CDR3: CASTRTGTDTQYF; DNA: TGTGCCAGCACAAGGACAGGGACAGATACGCAGTATTTT; V: TRBV27; J: TRBJ2-3; D: TRBD1; length: 13; size: -
CDR3: CASSPWTGPAGTDTQYF; DNA: TGTGCCAGCAGTCCCTGGACAGGGCCCGCTGGGACAGATACGCAGTATTTT; V: TRBV6-6; J: TRBJ2-3; D: TRBD1; length: 17; size: -
CDR3: CASRYRGIGNQPQHF; DNA: TGTGCCAGCAGATACAGGGGAATAGGGAATCAGCCCCAGCATTTT; V: TRBV28; J: TRBJ1-5; D: TRBD1; length: 15; size: -
CDR3: CASSPPGTGVHQPQHF; DNA: TGTGCCAGCAGTCCGCCCGGGACAGGGGTTCATCAGCCCCAGCATTTT; V: TRBV25-1; J: TRBJ1-5; D: TRBD1; length: 16; size: -
CDR3: CASSFKTAQYF; DNA: TGTGCCAGCAGCTTCAAGACAGCCCAGTACTTC; V: TRBV7-6; J: TRBJ2-5; D: -; length: 11; size: -
CDR3: CASSAQGVNTEAFF; DNA: TGTGCCAGCAGTGCACAGGGGGTGAACACTGAAGCTTTCTTT; V: TRBV2; J: TRBJ1-1; D: TRBD1; length: 14; size: -
CDR3: CASSADKVVGNTEAFF; DNA: TGTGCCAGCAGTGCCGACAAGGTCGTTGGGAACACTGAAGCTTTCTTT; V: TRBV27; J: TRBJ1-1; D: -; length: 16; size: -
CDR3: CASSTGTEATNEKLFF; DNA: TGCGCCAGCAGCACAGGGACGGAGGCAACTAATGAAAAACTGTTTTTT; V: TRBV5-1; J: TRBJ1-4; D: -; length: 16; size: -
CDR3: CASSYPIVVQSSYNSPLHF; DNA: TGTGCCAGCAGTTACCCGATCGTCGTACAGAGCTCCTATAATTCACCCCTCCACTTT; V: TRBV6-2/TRBV6-3; J: TRBJ1-6; D: -; length: 19; size: -